Listed below are T cell receptor beta chains from one sample, sequenced in a study of OX40 agonist ivuxolimab in advanced cancers. The table came from immunoSEQ multiplex PCR; TCRdb's copy has only in-frame clones and leaves some out. The sample holds about 19,000 clones, just under 75% seen once. The source material was CD4+ or CD8+ T cells sorted from blood, sampled in a trial of the OX40 agonist ivuxolimab. The source is an adult with an advanced solid tumor such as melanoma, head and neck, liver or kidney cancer. CDR3s include the opening cysteine and the closing phenylalanine or tryptophan. A D gene is named only where the DNA matches it firmly. Clone sizes are given selectively: once, few, many, or a class where the clone is expanded.

J | size | D | V | CDR3 | DNA
TRBJ2-3 | . | TRBD1 | TRBV27 | CATSPGQNTDTQYF | TGTGCCACCAGCCCGGGACAGAACACAGATACGCAGTATTTT
TRBJ2-1 | . | . | TRBV28 | CASSRFYEQFF | TGTGCCAGCAGCCGGTTTTATGAGCAGTTCTTC
TRBJ2-1 | . | TRBD1 | TRBV28 | CASSLGTDPYNEQFF | TGTGCCAGCAGTTTAGGGACAGATCCTTACAATGAGCAGTTCTTC
TRBJ2-3 | . | . | TRBV9 | CASSAQGTTDTQYF | TGTGCCAGCAGCGCCCAGGGTACCACAGATACGCAGTATTTT
TRBJ1-2 | . | TRBD1 | TRBV2 | CASSLARGTGINYGYTF | TGTGCCAGCAGTTTGGCTCGCGGGACAGGGATTAACTATGGCTACACCTTC
TRBJ2-2 | once | TRBD2 | TRBV7-9 | CASERESTGELFF | TGTGCCAGCGAGCGGGAGAGCACCGGGGAGCTGTTTTTT
TRBJ2-7 | medium-sized | . | TRBV7-9 | CASSEEDYEQYF | TGTGCCAGCAGCGAGGAGGATTACGAGCAGTACTTC
TRBJ2-5 | . | TRBD2 | TRBV7-9 | CASSSRLAGAGETQYF | TGTGCCAGCAGCTCAAGACTAGCGGGAGCAGGGGAGACCCAGTACTTC
TRBJ2-3 | . | . | TRBV11-2 | CASSSRWGHLGNTQYF | TGTGCCAGCAGCTCAAGGTGGGGGCACCTGGGAAATACGCAGTATTTT
TRBJ2-1 | . | . | TRBV4-1 | CASSQEAYYNEQFF | TGCGCCAGCAGCCAGGAGGCCTACTACAATGAGCAGTTCTTC
TRBJ2-3 | once | . | TRBV5-6 | CASTELYRGTDTQYF | TGTGCCAGCACCGAGTTGTATCGTGGGACAGATACGCAGTATTTT
TRBJ2-2 | few | TRBD1 | TRBV28 | CASSFTGDTGELFF | TGTGCCAGCAGTTTCACAGGGGACACCGGGGAGCTGTTTTTT
TRBJ2-7 | . | . | TRBV27 | CASSLYFHSYEQYF | TGTGCCAGCAGTCTGTACTTTCACTCCTACGAGCAGTACTTC
TRBJ2-1 | . | . | TRBV29-1 | CSVEVSGDVYNEQFF | TGCAGCGTTGAAGTTTCAGGGGATGTCTACAATGAGCAGTTCTTC
TRBJ2-7 | . | . | TRBV2 | CASSDNAYEQYF | TGTGCCAGCAGTGACAATGCCTACGAGCAGTACTTC
TRBJ2-7 | . | . | TRBV4-1 | CASSQPGNNYEQYF | TGCGCCAGCAGCCAACCAGGGAACAACTACGAGCAGTACTTC
TRBJ2-2 | few | . | TRBV7-6 | CASSWNPDHTGELFF | TGTGCCAGCAGCTGGAACCCAGATCACACCGGGGAGCTGTTTTTT
TRBJ2-1 | . | . | TRBV5-1 | CASSLVPTGYNEQFF | TGCGCCAGCAGCTTGGTGCCGACGGGATACAATGAGCAGTTCTTC
TRBJ2-6 | . | . | TRBV4-1 | CASSQDRRGAGANVLTF | TGCGCCAGCAGCCAAGATCGGCGCGGTGCCGGGGCCAACGTCCTGACTTTC
TRBJ2-1 | . | . | TRBV29-1 | CSVEDLSEYYSYNEQFF | TGCAGCGTTGAAGATCTTTCAGAGTACTACTCCTACAATGAGCAGTTCTTC
TRBJ2-4 | . | TRBD2 | TRBV18 | CASSPLGGPGTSGSNIQYF | TGTGCCAGCTCACCACTTGGAGGGCCCGGGACTAGCGGGAGTAACATTCAGTACTTC
TRBJ2-3 | . | . | TRBV6-6 | CASSYVIVADTQYF | TGTGCCAGCAGTTATGTGATTGTAGCAGATACGCAGTATTTT
TRBJ1-1 | . | . | TRBV27 | CASSSGSPTEAFF | TGTGCCAGCAGTTCAGGCAGTCCAACTGAAGCTTTCTTT